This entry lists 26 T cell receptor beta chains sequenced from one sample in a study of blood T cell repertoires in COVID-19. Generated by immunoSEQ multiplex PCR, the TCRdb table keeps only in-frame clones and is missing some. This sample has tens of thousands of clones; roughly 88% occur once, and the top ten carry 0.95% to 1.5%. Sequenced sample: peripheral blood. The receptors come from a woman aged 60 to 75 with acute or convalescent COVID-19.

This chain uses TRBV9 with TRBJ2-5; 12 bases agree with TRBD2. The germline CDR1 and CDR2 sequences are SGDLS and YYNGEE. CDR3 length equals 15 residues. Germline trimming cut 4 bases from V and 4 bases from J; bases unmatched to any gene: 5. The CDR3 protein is CASSSTSGRGETQYF. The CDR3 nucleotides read TGTGCCAGCAGCTCGACTAGCGGGAGAGGAGAGACCCAGTACTTC.

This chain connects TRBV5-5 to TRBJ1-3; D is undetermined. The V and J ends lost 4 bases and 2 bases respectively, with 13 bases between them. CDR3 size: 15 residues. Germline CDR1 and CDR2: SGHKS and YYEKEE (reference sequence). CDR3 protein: CASSRWLLPGNTIYF. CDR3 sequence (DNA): TGTGCCAGCAGCCGGTGGTTACTCCCTGGAAACACCATATATTTT.

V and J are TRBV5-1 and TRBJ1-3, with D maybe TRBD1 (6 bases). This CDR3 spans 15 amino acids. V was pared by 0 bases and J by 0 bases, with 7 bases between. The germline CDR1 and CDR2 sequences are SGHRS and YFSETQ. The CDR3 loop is CASSLVGGSGNTIYF. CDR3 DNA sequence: TGCGCCAGCAGCTTGGTAGGGGGCTCTGGAAACACCATATATTTT.

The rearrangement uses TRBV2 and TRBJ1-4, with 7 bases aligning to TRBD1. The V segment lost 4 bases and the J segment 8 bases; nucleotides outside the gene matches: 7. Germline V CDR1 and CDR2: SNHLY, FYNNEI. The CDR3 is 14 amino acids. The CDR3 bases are TGTGCCAGCAGTGTTCGACAGGGAGAAGAAAAACTGTTTTTT. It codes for CASSVRQGEEKLFF.

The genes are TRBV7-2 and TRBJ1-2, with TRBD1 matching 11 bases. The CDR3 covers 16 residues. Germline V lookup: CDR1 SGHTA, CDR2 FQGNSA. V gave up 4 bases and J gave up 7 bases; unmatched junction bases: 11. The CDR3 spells CASSSRGQGGLAGYTF. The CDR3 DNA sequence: TGTGCCAGCAGCTCCAGGGGACAGGGGGGTCTAGCTGGCTACACCTTC.

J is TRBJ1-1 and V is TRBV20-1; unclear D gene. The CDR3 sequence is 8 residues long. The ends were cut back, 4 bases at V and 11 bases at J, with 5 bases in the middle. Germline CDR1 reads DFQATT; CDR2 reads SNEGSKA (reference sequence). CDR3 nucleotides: TGCAGTGCTACTGGCGCTTTCTTT. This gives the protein CSATGAFF.

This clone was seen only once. The CDR3 sequence is CASSRPPAGGPPEQFF. Written as DNA, the CDR3 is TGTGCCAGCAGCCGACCCCCGGCAGGGGGCCCCCCCGAGCAGTTCTTC. This chain connects TRBV5-8 to TRBJ2-1; 8 nucleotides line up with TRBD1. The CDR3 extends over 16 amino acids. V was clipped by 4 bases and J by 10 bases; unmatched bases: 16. Germline V gene data show CDR1 as SGHTS and CDR2 as YDEGEE.

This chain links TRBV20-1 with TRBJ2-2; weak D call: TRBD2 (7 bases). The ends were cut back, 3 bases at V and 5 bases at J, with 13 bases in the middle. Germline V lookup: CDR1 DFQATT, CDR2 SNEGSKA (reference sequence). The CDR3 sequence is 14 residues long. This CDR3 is CSASTGRGTGELFF. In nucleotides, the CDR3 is TGCAGTGCTAGTACTGGGAGGGGGACCGGGGAGCTGTTTTTT.

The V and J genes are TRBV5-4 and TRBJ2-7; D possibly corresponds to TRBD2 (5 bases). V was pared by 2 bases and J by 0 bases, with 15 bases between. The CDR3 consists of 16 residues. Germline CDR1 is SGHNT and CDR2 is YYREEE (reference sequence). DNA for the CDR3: TGTGCCAGCAGCTTTTCCACGGGGATGCGCTCCTACGAGCAGTACGTC. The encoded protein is CASSFSTGMRSYEQYV.

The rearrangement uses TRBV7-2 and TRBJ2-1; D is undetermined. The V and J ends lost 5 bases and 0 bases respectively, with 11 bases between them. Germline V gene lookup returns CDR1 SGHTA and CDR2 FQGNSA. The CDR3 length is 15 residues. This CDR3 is CASSHGSASYNEQFF. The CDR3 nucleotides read TGTGCCAGCAGCCACGGGTCCGCCTCCTACAATGAGCAGTTCTTC.

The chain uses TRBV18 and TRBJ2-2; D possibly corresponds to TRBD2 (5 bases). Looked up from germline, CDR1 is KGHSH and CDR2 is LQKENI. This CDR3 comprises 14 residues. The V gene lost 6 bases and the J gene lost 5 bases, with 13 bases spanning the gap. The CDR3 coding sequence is TGTGCCAGCTCTTTCTGGTCGGGAACCGGGGAGCTGTTTTTT. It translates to CASSFWSGTGELFF.

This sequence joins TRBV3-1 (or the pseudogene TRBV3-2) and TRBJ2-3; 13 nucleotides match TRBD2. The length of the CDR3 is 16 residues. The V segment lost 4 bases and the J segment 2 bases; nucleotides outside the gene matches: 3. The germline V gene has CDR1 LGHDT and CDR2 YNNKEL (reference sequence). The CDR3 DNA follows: TGTGCCAGCAGCCCGGGACTAGCGGGGAACACAGATACGCAGTATTTT. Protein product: CASSPGLAGNTDTQYF.

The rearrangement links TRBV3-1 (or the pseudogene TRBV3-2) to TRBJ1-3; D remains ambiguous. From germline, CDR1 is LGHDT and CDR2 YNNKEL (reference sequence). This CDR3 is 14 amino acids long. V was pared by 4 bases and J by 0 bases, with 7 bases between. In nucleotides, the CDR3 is TGTGCCAGCAGCCGAACGGGCTCTGGAAACACCATATATTTT. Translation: CASSRTGSGNTIYF.

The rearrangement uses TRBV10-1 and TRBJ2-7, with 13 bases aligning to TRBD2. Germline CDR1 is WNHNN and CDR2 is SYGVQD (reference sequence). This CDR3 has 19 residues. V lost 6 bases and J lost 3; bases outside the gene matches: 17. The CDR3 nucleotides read TGCGCCAGCAGAACTTCCGGGACTAGCGGGACCCCGTACTACTACGAGCAGTACGTC. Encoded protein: CASRTSGTSGTPYYYEQYV.

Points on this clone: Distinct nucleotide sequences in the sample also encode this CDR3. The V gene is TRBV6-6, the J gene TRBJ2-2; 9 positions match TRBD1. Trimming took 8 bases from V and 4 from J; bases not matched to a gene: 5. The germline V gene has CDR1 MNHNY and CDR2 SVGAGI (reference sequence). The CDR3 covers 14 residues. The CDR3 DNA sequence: TGTGCCAGCTCCGGGACAGGGCCCACCGGGGAGCTGTTTTTT. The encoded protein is CASSGTGPTGELFF.

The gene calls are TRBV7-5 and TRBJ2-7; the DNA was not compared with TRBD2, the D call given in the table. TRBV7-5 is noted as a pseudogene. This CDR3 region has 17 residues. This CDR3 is CARSLRGWAHIFYEQYV. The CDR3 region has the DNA TGTGCCAGAAGCTTACGCGGGTGGGCCCACATTTTCTACGAGCAGTACGTC.

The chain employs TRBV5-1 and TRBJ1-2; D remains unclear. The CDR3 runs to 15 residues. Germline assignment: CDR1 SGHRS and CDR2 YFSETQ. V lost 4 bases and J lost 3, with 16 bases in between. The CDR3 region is CASSPGGESYYGYTF. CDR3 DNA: TGCGCCAGCAGCCCCGGTGGGGAGTCCTACTATGGCTACACCTTC.

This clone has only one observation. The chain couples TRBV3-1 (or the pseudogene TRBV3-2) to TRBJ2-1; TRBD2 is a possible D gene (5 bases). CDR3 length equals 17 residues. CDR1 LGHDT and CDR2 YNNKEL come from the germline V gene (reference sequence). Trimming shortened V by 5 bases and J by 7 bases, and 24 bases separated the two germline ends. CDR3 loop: CASSGRTGILSRNEQFF. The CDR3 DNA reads TGTGCCAGCAGCGGGCGAACCGGGATTCTCTCTAGGAATGAGCAGTTCTTC.

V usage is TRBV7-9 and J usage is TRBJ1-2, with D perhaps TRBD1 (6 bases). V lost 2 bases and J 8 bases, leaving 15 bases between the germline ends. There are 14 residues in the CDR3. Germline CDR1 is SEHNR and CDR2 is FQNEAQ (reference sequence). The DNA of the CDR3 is TGTGCCAGCAGCTTAAATAGTCAGGGGAAAGGCTACACCTTC. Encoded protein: CASSLNSQGKGYTF.

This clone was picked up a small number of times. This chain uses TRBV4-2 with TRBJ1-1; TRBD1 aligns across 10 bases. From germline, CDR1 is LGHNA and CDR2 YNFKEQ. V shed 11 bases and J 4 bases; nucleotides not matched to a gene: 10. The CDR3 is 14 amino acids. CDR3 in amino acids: CASRTGGDFTEAFF. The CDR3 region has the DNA TGTGCCTCTAGGACAGGGGGAGATTTCACTGAAGCTTTCTTT.

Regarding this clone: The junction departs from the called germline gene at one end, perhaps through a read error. The DNA of the CDR3 is TGTGCCAGCAGCTTGGGCCAGCTCATCTTT. The encoded protein is CASSLGQLIF. The gene calls are TRBV7-9 and TRBJ1-1; D remains ambiguous. The CDR3 is made up of 10 amino acids. Germline CDR1 SEHNR, CDR2 FQNEAQ (reference sequence).

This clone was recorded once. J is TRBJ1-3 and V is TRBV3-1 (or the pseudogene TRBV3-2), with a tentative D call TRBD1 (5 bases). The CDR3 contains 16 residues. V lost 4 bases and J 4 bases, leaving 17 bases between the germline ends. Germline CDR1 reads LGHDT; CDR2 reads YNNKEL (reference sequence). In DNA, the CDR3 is TGTGCCAGCAGCCCCCGGGGGGGAACGGTGGGAAACACCATATATTTT. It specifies CASSPRGGTVGNTIYF.

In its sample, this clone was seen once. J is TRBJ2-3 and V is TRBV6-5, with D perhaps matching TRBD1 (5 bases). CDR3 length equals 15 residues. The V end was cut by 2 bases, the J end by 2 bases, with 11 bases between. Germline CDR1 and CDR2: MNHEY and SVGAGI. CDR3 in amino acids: CASSYGAHATDTQYF. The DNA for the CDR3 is TGTGCCAGCAGTTACGGGGCTCACGCCACAGATACGCAGTATTTT.

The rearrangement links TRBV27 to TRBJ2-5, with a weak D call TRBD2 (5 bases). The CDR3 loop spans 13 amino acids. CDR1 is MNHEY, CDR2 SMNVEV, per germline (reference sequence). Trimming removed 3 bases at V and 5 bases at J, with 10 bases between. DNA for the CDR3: TGTGCCAGCAGTTTTCGTAGAGGGGAGACCCAGTACTTC. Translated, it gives CASSFRRGETQYF.

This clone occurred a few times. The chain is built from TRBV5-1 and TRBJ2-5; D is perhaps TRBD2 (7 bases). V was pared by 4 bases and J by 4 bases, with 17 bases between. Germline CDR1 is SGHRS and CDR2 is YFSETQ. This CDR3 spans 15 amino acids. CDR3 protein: CASSPETGGRETQYF. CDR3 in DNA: TGCGCCAGCAGCCCCGAGACCGGGGGGCGAGAGACCCAGTACTTC.

CDR3 DNA: TGTGCCAGCAGCCAACTAGCGGGAGGACCAGATACGCAGTATTTT. Protein: CASSQLAGGPDTQYF. The rearrangement uses TRBV4-2 and TRBJ2-3, with TRBD2 matching over 11 bases. The germline V gene has CDR1 LGHNA and CDR2 YNFKEQ. The CDR3 is made up of 15 amino acids. V lost 2 bases and J lost 4; bases outside the gene matches: 2.